The TCR beta chain under discussion was sequenced for a study of blood T cell repertoires in COVID-19. Study-level information: Samples taken during acute and convalescent COVID-19 were collected in the United States, Italy and Spain. T cells, B-cell-depleted T cells, or PBMCs supplied cDNA or gDNA.

In the study's own analysis: Amplifying reference gene primers gave estimates of nucleated cell counts. Only in-frame clones appear in the TCRdb table, and some are missing; sequencing was by immunoSEQ multiplex PCR. V and J calls and clone size are given by that table; D and trimming were obtained from the DNA. The table records about 54,000 clones, 86% of them present only once. The CDR3 is 14 amino acids. Trimming cost V 3 bases and J 5 bases, with 13 bases left between them. The germline CDR1 and CDR2 sequences are LNHDA and SQIVND (reference sequence). The sample was peripheral blood. This sequence originates from a human donor in a cohort sampled during active COVID-19. V and J are TRBV19 and TRBJ1-1; D is perhaps TRBD1 (6 bases). The CDR3 DNA follows: TGTGCCAGTAGTATGATAGGGGGAAGGACTGAAGCTTTCTTT. It yields the protein CASSMIGGRTEAFF.